Presented here are 23 T cell receptor beta chains from one specimen sequenced in a study of PD-1 blockade in mismatch repair-deficient tumors. Measured with immunoSEQ multiplex PCR; TCRdb has only the in-frame clones, and not every one. The sample yields 15,000 to 20,000 clones, 84% seen once. The sample here was PBMCs, taken before pembrolizumab treatment. These receptors were collected from an adult with mismatch repair-deficient cancer.

The chain couples TRBV11-2 to TRBJ2-7; the match to TRBD2 covers 8 bases. In germline, CDR1 is SGHAT, CDR2 FQNNGV. The CDR3 consists of 15 residues. The J segment lost 3 bases and the V segment lost 1 base, leaving 5 bases of the junction unmatched. The CDR3 DNA reads as TGTGCCAGCAGCTTAGGACAGCGGGAGTTCTACGAGCAGTACTTC. This codes for CASSLGQREFYEQYF.

This clone was seen once. This chain uses TRBV7-2 with TRBJ1-1; the D gene is possibly TRBD1 (5 bases). The CDR3 has 15 amino acids. Germline CDR1 and CDR2: SGHTA and FQGNSA. Trimming stripped 1 base from V and 1 base from J, with 10 bases between. DNA of the CDR3: TGTGCCAGCAGCTTAGACGGGGGAAAGAACACTGAAGCTTTCTTT. Its translation is CASSLDGGKNTEAFF.

This clone was recorded once. The chain links TRBV6-6 to TRBJ1-2; a possible D gene is TRBD1 (6 bases). Germline V CDR1 and CDR2: MNHNY, SVGAGI (reference sequence). CDR3 length equals 15 residues. V gave up 6 bases and J gave up 1 base, with 15 bases separating them. As DNA, the CDR3 is TGTGCCAGCAGGGACCCAGGGGAACTTAACTATGGCTACACCTTC. Translation: CASRDPGELNYGYTF.

This rearrangement joins TRBV15 to TRBJ2-1, with 15 bases lining up with TRBD2. CDR1 and CDR2 from the germline V gene are LNHNV and YYDKDF (reference sequence). The CDR3 totals 20 residues. V was pared by 4 bases and J by 2 bases, with 12 bases of the junction left unmatched. CDR3 loop: CATSKTTGLAGGRAYNEQFF. Here the CDR3 DNA reads TGTGCCACCAGCAAAACTACGGGACTAGCGGGAGGAAGAGCCTACAATGAGCAGTTCTTC.

This clone was recorded a few times. The chain is built from TRBV20-1 and TRBJ2-7; D gene ambiguous. CDR3 length equals 10 residues. Germline CDR1 and CDR2: DFQATT and SNEGSKA (reference sequence). V gave up 3 bases and J gave up 3 bases, with 3 bases separating them. As DNA, the CDR3 is TGCAGTGCTAGTTTCTACGAGCAGTACTTC. Residues: CSASFYEQYF.

This sequence joins TRBV2 and TRBJ1-1; D is uncertain. Trimming removed 3 bases at V and 0 bases at J, with 8 bases between. From germline, CDR1 is SNHLY and CDR2 FYNNEI. The CDR3 is 14 amino acids. The CDR3, as DNA: TGTGCCAGCAGTGACAGGCAGATGAACACTGAAGCTTTCTTT. It translates to CASSDRQMNTEAFF.

This chain's CDR3 is CASSLGGFGYGYTF. DNA of the CDR3: TGTGCCAGCAGCTTGGGGGGCTTCGGCTATGGCTACACCTTC. The rearrangement uses TRBV5-6 and TRBJ1-2, with a possible D match to TRBD1 (5 bases). With 0 bases removed from V and 4 bases from J, the gap between germline ends came to 10 bases. There are 14 residues in the CDR3. Germline V gene sequence: CDR1 SGHDT, CDR2 YYEEEE.

The chain is built from TRBV6-6 and TRBJ2-2; 7 positions agree with TRBD1. Germline V gene lookup returns CDR1 MNHNY and CDR2 SVGAGI (reference sequence). The CDR3 consists of 14 residues. The junction had 5 bases not matched to a gene; V was cut back by 5 bases and J by 5 bases. In DNA, the CDR3 is TGTGCCAGCAGTCATCGACAGGGAACCGGGGAGCTGTTTTTT. Its translation is CASSHRQGTGELFF.

This clone came up once. The chain links TRBV19 to TRBJ1-4; a possible D gene is TRBD1 (5 bases). Germline-derived CDR1 and CDR2 are LNHDA and SQIVND (reference sequence). This CDR3 has 13 amino acids. The V gene lost 5 bases and the J gene lost 5 bases, with 9 bases spanning the gap. The CDR3 bases are TGTGCCAGTAGTCGCGACAGAAATGAAAAACTGTTTTTT. Its protein is CASSRDRNEKLFF. Looking up the rest from reference TRBV19 and TRBJ1-4 gives the full variable domain: DGGITQSPKYLFRKEGQNVTLSCEQNLNHDAMYWYRQDPGQGLRLIYYSQIVNDFQKGDIAEGYSVSREKKESFPLTVTSAQKNPTAFYLCASSRDRNEKLFFGSGTQLSVL.

The chain has TRBV2 and TRBJ1-1; no reliable D call. Trimming took 4 bases from V and 7 from J, leaving 7 bases between them. This CDR3 has 11 residues. The germline CDR1 and CDR2 sequences are SNHLY and FYNNEI. The CDR3 DNA is TGTGCCAGCAGTGTTGCACGTGAAGCTTTCTTT. Translation: CASSVAREAFF. Filled out from reference TRBV2 and TRBJ1-1, the complete variable domain reads EPEVTQTPSHQVTQMGQEVILRCVPISNHLYFYWYRQILGQKVEFLVSFYNNEISEKSEIFDDQFSVERPDGSNFTLKIRSTKLEDSAMYFCASSVAREAFFGQGTRLTVV.

V usage is TRBV4-3 and J usage is TRBJ2-7; TRBD2 aligns across 10 bases. Trimming at V came to 1 base and at J to 1 base, leaving 4 bases not matched to a gene. Germline V lookup: CDR1 LGHNA, CDR2 YSLEER. The CDR3 is made up of 16 amino acids. The CDR3 coding sequence is TGCGCCAGCAGCCAAGCCACTAGCGGGAATTCCTACGAGCAGTACTTC. Translated: CASSQATSGNSYEQYF.

The rearrangement joins TRBV7-2 to TRBJ1-5; D unclear. Germline-derived CDR1 and CDR2 are SGHTA and FQGNSA. Trimming pared 4 bases from V and 7 bases from J, leaving 23 bases between. The CDR3 is made up of 17 amino acids. CDR3 coding DNA: TGTGCCAGCAGCTCCGGCTGGAGGGCCCGGTTGGGACAGCCCCAGCATTTT. This encodes CASSSGWRARLGQPQHF.

The V gene is TRBV11-2, the J gene TRBJ2-7; D not resolved. The CDR3 covers 14 residues. Trimming shortened V by 5 bases and J by 6 bases, and 17 bases separated the two germline ends. Germline CDR1 SGHAT, CDR2 FQNNGV. Written as DNA, the CDR3 is TGTGCCAGCAGCGCCAAGAGGCAGGTGGGCGAGCAGTACTTC. This codes for CASSAKRQVGEQYF.

V gene TRBV4-2 combines with J gene TRBJ2-2; no definite D call. V was cut by 1 base and J by 6 bases, with 9 bases left in between. Germline loops: CDR1 LGHNA, CDR2 YNFKEQ. The length of the CDR3 is 14 residues. DNA for the CDR3: TGTGCCAGCAGCCAAGCCGGTTCGGCCGGGGAGCTGTTTTTT. Its protein is CASSQAGSAGELFF.

The chain is built from TRBV12-1 and TRBJ2-7; the table's D call of TRBD1 was not tested on the DNA. TRBV12-1 is flagged as a pseudogene. There are 16 residues in the CDR3. The CDR3 here is CASSFPQGPSSYEQYF. The CDR3 DNA is TGTGCCAGCAGCTTCCCACAGGGACCCAGCTCCTACGAGCAGTACTTC.

The V and J genes are TRBV7-2 and TRBJ2-3; possible D gene TRBD1, 5 bases. This CDR3 comprises 15 residues. Trimming removed 5 bases at V and 2 bases at J, with 14 bases between. Germline-derived CDR1 and CDR2 are SGHTA and FQGNSA. The CDR3 DNA reads TGTGCCAGCAGCCTCCTGGGGCTGTTCACAGATACGCAGTATTTT. Protein: CASSLLGLFTDTQYF.

CDR3 sequence reads: CAYLDGSYEQYF. The CDR3 region has the DNA TGTGCCTACTTGGACGGCTCGTACGAGCAGTACTTC. The chain carries TRBV30 and TRBJ2-7; D not resolved. Germline V gives CDR1 GTSNPN, CDR2 SVGIG (reference sequence). The length of the CDR3 is 12 residues. With 7 bases removed from V and 4 bases from J, the gap between germline ends came to 14 bases.

The V call is TRBV19, the J call TRBJ1-5; D uncertain. V was clipped by 1 base and J by 2 bases, with 12 bases between them. CDR3 length: 16 residues. Germline-derived CDR1 and CDR2 are LNHDA and SQIVND (reference sequence). The DNA for the CDR3 is TGTGCCAGTAGTATAGGCGCGGGGTTTGGCAATCAGCCCCAGCATTTT. As protein: CASSIGAGFGNQPQHF.

The genes are TRBV9 and TRBJ1-1; D might be TRBD1 (5 bases). The length of the CDR3 is 14 residues. Germline CDR1 SGDLS, CDR2 YYNGEE. Trimming stripped 1 base from V and 1 base from J, with 8 bases between. The CDR3 reads CASSVPGTNTEAFF. The CDR3 DNA sequence: TGTGCCAGCAGCGTACCAGGGACGAACACTGAAGCTTTCTTT.

The V call is TRBV6-5, the J call TRBJ1-1; D gene uncertain. Germline loops: CDR1 MNHEY, CDR2 SVGAGI. The CDR3 runs to 13 residues. V lost 2 bases and J 0 bases, leaving 4 bases between the germline ends. This CDR3 is CASSYTVNTEAFF. CDR3 in DNA: TGTGCCAGCAGTTACACAGTGAACACTGAAGCTTTCTTT.

V and J are TRBV19 and TRBJ2-1; D perhaps matches TRBD1 (5 bases). Looked up from germline, CDR1 is LNHDA and CDR2 is SQIVND (reference sequence). The CDR3 is 13 residues long. V was cut by 4 bases and J by 5 bases, with 9 bases left in between. The CDR3: CASSKGPNNEQFF. The CDR3 region has the DNA TGTGCCAGTAGTAAGGGGCCGAACAATGAGCAGTTCTTC.

This chain connects TRBV5-8 to TRBJ1-3; D perhaps matches TRBD1 (5 bases). Germline values: CDR1 SGHTS, CDR2 YDEGEE. The CDR3 runs 13 residues. Trimming cost V 2 bases and J 4 bases, with 7 bases left between them. CDR3 in DNA: TGTGCCAGCAGCTTCCCAGGGGGAAACACCATATATTTT. This encodes CASSFPGGNTIYF.

This chain joins TRBV11-2 and TRBJ2-1; 7 bases line up with TRBD2. The CDR3 is 14 residues long. The V and J ends lost 1 base and 4 bases, in that order; junction bases with no gene match: 1. CDR1 is SGHAT and CDR2 is FQNNGV in the germline V gene. The CDR3 region is CASSLAGGYNEQFF. The CDR3 bases are TGTGCCAGCAGCTTAGCGGGAGGTTACAATGAGCAGTTCTTC.